This T cell receptor beta chain was sequenced in a study of regulatory T cells in long-lasting Graves disease. General study points: Among persistent patients, a larger number of public clonotypes were shared (around 2,700) than among newly diagnosed patients (about 1,000).

Construction of the TCR beta libraries employed iRepertoire HTBI primers in conjunction with Arm-PCR of CDR3 regions. TCRdb fed the multiplex PCR reads into MiXCR, producing one record per CDR3 protein. The table records over 350,000 distinct CDR3 sequences, 11% to 15% of them present only once. This clonotype occurred a few times. The target antigen is unknown. Time point in this sample: newly diagnosed GD, antithyroid drugs for less than 3 months. PBMC-derived RNA was used for the TCR library. This same sample was also part of a study on T cells in Graves' hyperthyroidism and ophthalmopathy. That investigation notes: Ophthalmopathy, as predicted by the model, came a median around 6 months after the prediction.

The specimen was peripheral blood mononuclear cells (PBMCs), collected at new diagnosis, from a patient treated with antithyroid drugs. The sequence was obtained from a woman aged 45-60 years with Graves disease.

The CDR3 DNA reads as TGCAGCGTTGAACCGGAGATCAGGAAGAACTATGGCTACACCTTC. Translating gives CSVEPEIRKNYGYTF. This chain links TRBV29-1 with TRBJ1-2; D gene uncertain. With 2 bases removed from V and 2 bases from J, the gap between germline ends came to 15 bases. Germline CDR1 reads SQVTM; CDR2 reads ANQGSEA. This CDR3 has 15 amino acids.